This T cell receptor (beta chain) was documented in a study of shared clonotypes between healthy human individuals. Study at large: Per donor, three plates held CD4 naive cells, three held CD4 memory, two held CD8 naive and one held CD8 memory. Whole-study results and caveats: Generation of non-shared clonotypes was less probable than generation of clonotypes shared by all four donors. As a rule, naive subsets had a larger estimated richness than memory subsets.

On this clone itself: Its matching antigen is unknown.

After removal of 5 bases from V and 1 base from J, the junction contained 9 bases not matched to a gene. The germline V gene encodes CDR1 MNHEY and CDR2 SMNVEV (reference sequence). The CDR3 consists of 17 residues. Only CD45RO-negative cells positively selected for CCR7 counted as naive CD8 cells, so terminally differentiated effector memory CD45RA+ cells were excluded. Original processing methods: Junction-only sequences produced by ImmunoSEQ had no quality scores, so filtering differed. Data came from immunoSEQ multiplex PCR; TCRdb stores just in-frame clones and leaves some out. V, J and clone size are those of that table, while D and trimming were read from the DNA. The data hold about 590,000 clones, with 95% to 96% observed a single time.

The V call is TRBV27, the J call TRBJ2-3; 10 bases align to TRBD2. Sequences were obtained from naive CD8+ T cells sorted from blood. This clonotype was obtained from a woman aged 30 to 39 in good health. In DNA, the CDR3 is TGTGCCAGCAGTCCGCGGTTTCTAGCGGGAGGCACAGATACGCAGTATTTT. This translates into CASSPRFLAGGTDTQYF.